The entry below describes one T cell receptor beta chain. Antigen unknown. This CDR3 comprises 15 residues. Trimming cost V 3 bases and J 5 bases; bases outside gene matches: 9. Germline CDR1 and CDR2: LNHDA and SQIVND (reference sequence). Produced via immunoSEQ multiplex PCR; TCRdb's table is partial and in-frame only. The data contain approximately 86,000 clones, about 86% of them seen just once; the ten biggest clones take up 6.5%. These data belong to a study of OX40 agonist ivuxolimab in advanced cancers. About the study: Ivuxolimab, an agonist antibody against OX40 (CD134), was given to patients. Study-level results: Clonal expansion was among the lowest in partial responders at 0.1-3.0 mg/kg, especially CD8+.

The chain is built from TRBV19 and TRBJ2-5; TRBD2 matches at 7 bases. The sequences come from CD4+ or CD8+ T cells sorted from blood, collected in a trial of the OX40 agonist ivuxolimab. This sequence was found in an adult with an advanced solid tumor such as melanoma, head and neck, liver or kidney cancer. The CDR3 region is CASSMKGREGETQYF. CDR3 sequence (DNA): TGTGCCAGTAGTATGAAGGGCAGGGAGGGTGAGACCCAGTACTTC.